This paragraph reports one TCR beta chain. Its antigen remains unidentified. Trimming removed 2 bases from V and 0 bases from J, with 22 bases in between. The CDR3 spans 19 residues. Germline CDR1 is LGHNA and CDR2 is YSLEER. Sample-barcoded 5' priming and a J-beta primer mix drove a second PCR of roughly 6 to 12 cycles. Each TCR beta cDNA got a 12-nucleotide random molecular identifier. TCRdb recomputed calls from the 5' RACE reads with MiXCR, one row per CDR3 protein. The sample consists of some 1.5 million distinct CDR3 sequences, roughly 43% of them appearing once. These data originate in a study of blood T cells in healthy people across ages. There were healthy Caucasian individuals from Russia, aged roughly 6 to 100, serving as donors. Study results and caveats: Strong correlation linked observed beta diversity and percent naive T cells.

The chain employs TRBV4-3 and TRBJ2-5, with a tentative D call TRBD2 (6 bases). Specimen: blood. The source of this sequence is a woman aged 18-29 years in good health. CDR3 protein: CASSQYSPLAGTYQETQYF. The CDR3, as DNA: TGCGCCAGCAGCCAATATTCCCCTCTGGCGGGGACGTACCAAGAGACCCAGTACTTC.